Below, 19 T cell receptor beta chains from the same sample are listed, as sequenced in a study of CD8 T cells in ankylosing spondylitis. Findings and limits, study-wide: Seemingly characteristic of ankylosing spondylitis blood was a TCR beta motif consisting of about 8 highly homologous variants.

Which antigens these TCRs recognize remains unknown. One entry per CDR3 protein, called by TCRdb with MiXCR from the 5' RACE reads. The repertoire holds about 480,000 distinct CDR3 sequences, with 15% to 20% as singletons. Sequenced input: blood, either unsorted or a sorted T cell fraction (not recorded which). The receptors stem from a male donor with ankylosing spondylitis.

This chain uses TRBV24-1 with TRBJ1-2; 9 bases align to TRBD1. J was trimmed by 8 bases and V by 7 bases; bases with no gene match: 13. The CDR3 runs 15 residues. The V gene's germline CDR1 is KGHDR and CDR2 SFDVKD. The CDR3 nucleotides are TGTGCCACCAGCCAACCCGGACGGGACAGGGAGGGCTACACCTTC. Protein: CATSQPGRDREGYTF.

V is TRBV12-3 or TRBV12-4 and J is TRBJ2-1; TRBD1 matches 10 bases. Losses at the gene ends were 6 bases for V and 4 bases for J; bases not matched to a gene: 9. This CDR3 is 16 amino acids long. The chain's CDR3 is CASSHGGQGGYNEQFF. Here the CDR3 DNA reads TGTGCCAGCAGCCACGGAGGACAGGGGGGTTACAATGAGCAGTTCTTC.

This clonotype was picked up a small number of times. The chain couples TRBV29-1 to TRBJ2-6; no clear D. Trimming left V 7 bases short and J 2 bases short, with 9 bases between. Germline CDR1 reads SQVTM; CDR2 reads ANQGSEA. This CDR3 comprises 13 residues. The CDR3 is CSALGTGANVLTF. CDR3 nucleotides: TGCAGCGCCCTAGGAACTGGGGCCAACGTCCTGACTTTC.

This sequence joins TRBV20-1 and TRBJ1-5; D uncertain. The CDR3 is 14 residues long. CDR1 and CDR2 (germline): DFQATT, SNEGSKA (reference sequence). V shed 6 bases and J shed 4 bases, with 16 bases lying between them. CDR3 amino acids: CSATVGWENQPQHF. DNA of the CDR3: TGCAGTGCCACCGTTGGCTGGGAAAATCAGCCCCAGCATTTT.

The V gene is TRBV18, the J gene TRBJ1-6; D is undetermined. The V end lost 0 bases, the J end lost 9 bases, and 9 bases lay between the germline ends. Germline V gene data show CDR1 as KGHSH and CDR2 as LQKENI. This CDR3 is built from 14 residues. CDR3 residues: CASSPPKDGSPLHF. CDR3 bases: TGTGCCAGCTCACCACCGAAGGATGGTTCACCCCTCCACTTT. The complete variable domain, with remaining parts taken from reference TRBV18 and TRBJ1-6, reads NAGVMQNPRHLVRRRGQEARLRCSPMKGHSHVYWYRQLPEEGLKFMVYLQKENIIDESGMPKERFSAEFPKEGPSILRIQQVVRGDSAAYFCASSPPKDGSPLHFGNGTRLTVT.

The genes are TRBV9 and TRBJ2-7; perhaps TRBD2 as D (5 bases). Looked up from germline, CDR1 is SGDLS and CDR2 is YYNGEE. The germline V and J ends were trimmed by 4 bases and 3 bases, with 14 bases remaining between them. The CDR3 spans 14 residues. CDR3 nucleotide sequence: TGTGCCAGCAGCCCCGAGACGGGAATCTACGAGCAGTACTTC. Translating gives CASSPETGIYEQYF.

The chain links TRBV20-1 to TRBJ2-1; TRBD1 aligns across 8 bases. V gave up 7 bases and J gave up 6 bases; unmatched junction bases: 23. Germline loops: CDR1 DFQATT, CDR2 SNEGSKA (reference sequence). CDR3 size: 18 residues. The CDR3 bases are TGCAGTGTAAGACAGGGGAAGAAGGACTCAGGGGCAGGCAATGAGCAGTTCTTC. It translates to CSVRQGKKDSGAGNEQFF.

The J gene is TRBJ1-2, the V gene TRBV20-1; D is possibly TRBD1 (5 bases). CDR3 size: 12 residues. The germline V and J ends were trimmed by 6 bases and 5 bases, with 13 bases remaining between them. Per germline, CDR1 DFQATT and CDR2 SNEGSKA (reference sequence). CDR3 protein: CSAPNSGYGYTF. In DNA form, the CDR3 reads TGCAGTGCGCCAAATTCAGGGTATGGCTACACCTTC.

This clonotype was seen many times. The rearrangement links TRBV12-3 or TRBV12-4 to TRBJ2-7; D is tentatively TRBD1 or TRBD2 (6 bases each). This CDR3 comprises 16 residues. V lost 3 bases and J 4 bases, leaving 19 bases between the germline ends. CDR3 sequence: CASSFGGSNYPYEQYF. In nucleotides, the CDR3 is TGTGCCAGCAGTTTCGGGGGCAGCAATTACCCTTACGAGCAGTACTTC.

V is TRBV4-1 and J is TRBJ2-5; 9 nucleotides line up with TRBD2. V dropped 6 bases and J dropped 5; count of bases not matched to a gene: 7. This CDR3 contains 14 residues. CDR1 and CDR2 from the germline V gene are MGHRA and YSYEKL. In DNA, the CDR3 is TGCGCCAGCAGAATGGCGGGGGGGCGGGAGACCCAGTACTTC. Its translation: CASRMAGGRETQYF.

The rearrangement uses TRBV6-1 and TRBJ1-2, with D unresolved. Germline values: CDR1 MNHNS, CDR2 SASEGT. CDR3 length: 15 amino acids. Trimming stripped 7 bases from V and 4 bases from J, with 19 bases between. The CDR3 coding sequence is TGTGCCAGCACCACCAGGTGGGATTTCTTCTATGGCTACACCTTC. This sequence encodes CASTTRWDFFYGYTF.

This clonotype was detected a few times. The chain uses TRBV6-2 or TRBV6-3 and TRBJ1-5; D is uncertain. Trimming cost V 2 bases and J 3 bases, with 11 bases left between them. The CDR3 length is 15 residues. From germline, CDR1 is MNHEY and CDR2 SVGEGT. As DNA, the CDR3 is TGTGCCAGCAGTTACGATCGCCGAAACAATCAGCCCCAGCATTTT. Translation: CASSYDRRNNQPQHF.

This clonotype was counted a few times. The chain recombines TRBV5-1 with TRBJ1-1, with 12 positions matching TRBD1. From germline, CDR1 is SGHRS and CDR2 YFSETQ. With 3 bases clipped from V and 5 bases from J, the junction kept 5 bases outside the gene matches. This CDR3 is built from 15 residues. The CDR3 region is CASSSAGQGATEAFF. CDR3 nucleotides: TGCGCCAGCAGCTCGGCGGGACAGGGGGCAACTGAAGCTTTCTTT.

The chain uses TRBV4-2 and TRBJ1-2; tentatively, D is TRBD1 (5 bases). V gave up 0 bases and J gave up 7 bases, with 21 bases separating them. CDR3 length equals 17 residues. The germline gives CDR1 LGHNA, CDR2 YNFKEQ. This chain's CDR3 is CASSQEWGEGSSTGYTF. CDR3 sequence (DNA): TGTGCCAGCAGCCAAGAGTGGGGAGAGGGGTCTTCTACTGGCTACACCTTC.

This clonotype has a handful of counts. J is TRBJ1-3 and V is TRBV7-2; the match to TRBD1 covers 8 bases. The CDR3 length is 16 residues. The germline CDR1 and CDR2 sequences are SGHTA and FQGNSA. V gave up 5 bases and J gave up 2 bases; unmatched junction bases: 8. CDR3 region: CASSPMGQVAGNTIYF. In DNA form, the CDR3 reads TGTGCCAGCAGCCCTATGGGACAGGTGGCTGGAAACACCATATATTTT.

The chain combines TRBV11-3 with TRBJ1-2; 7 nucleotides align to TRBD1. Trimming at V came to 0 bases and at J to 6 bases, leaving 4 bases not matched to a gene. CDR1 and CDR2 (germline): SGHNT, YENEEA. The CDR3 is 14 residues long. CDR3 DNA: TGTGCCAGCAGCTTAGATCACAGGGGTAATGGCTACACCTTC. It specifies CASSLDHRGNGYTF.

In this sample, this clonotype turned up many times. The CDR3 DNA reads as TGTGCCAGCAGCTTCCTCGGGCGGGGGAGCACAGATACGCAGTATTTT. This codes for CASSFLGRGSTDTQYF. V and J are TRBV11-2 and TRBJ2-3, with 7 bases that match TRBD2. The CDR3 totals 16 residues. The germline V gene has CDR1 SGHAT and CDR2 FQNNGV. J gave up 0 bases and V 3 bases, and 6 bases lay outside the gene matches.

The genes are TRBV29-1 and TRBJ2-1; TRBD2 agrees at 8 bases. V was clipped by 2 bases and J by 8 bases; unmatched bases: 11. The germline V gene has CDR1 SQVTM and CDR2 ANQGSEA. The CDR3 extends over 15 amino acids. This chain's CDR3 is CSVERGSGGPDEQFF. The DNA of the CDR3 is TGCAGCGTTGAACGGGGTTCGGGAGGGCCCGATGAGCAGTTCTTC.

This clonotype was observed a few times. The chain employs TRBV7-9 and TRBJ1-2; D gene unclear. The germline V and J ends were trimmed by 5 bases and 7 bases, with 17 bases remaining between them. The CDR3 sequence is 14 residues long. CDR1 is SEHNR, CDR2 FQNEAQ, per germline (reference sequence). The CDR3 DNA reads as TGTGCCAGCAGCCGCGATCTGGCCAGTAGTGGCTACACCTTC. Translating it yields CASSRDLASSGYTF.